This T cell receptor beta chain was recorded in a study of cytomegalovirus exposure and HLA in healthy donors. Germline CDR1 SGDLS, CDR2 YYNGEE. The V end was cut by 1 base, the J end by 0 bases, with 11 bases between. This CDR3 has 15 residues. Method: immunoSEQ multiplex PCR; TCRdb's copy keeps in-frame clones and lacks some. Of 98,000 or so clones listed, nearly 97% are singletons. The sequenced sample consisted of PBMCs. This TCR derives from a woman aged 18-30 years in good health and CMV-seronegative. The chain is built from TRBV9 and TRBJ2-7; TRBD1 is a possible D gene (6 bases). CDR3 residues: CASSVTPQGSYEQYF. CDR3 in DNA: TGTGCCAGCAGCGTAACCCCACAGGGCTCCTACGAGCAGTACTTC.